This TCR beta chain appears in the sequencing data of a study of blood T cell repertoires in COVID-19. Across the study: Italy, Spain and the United States were the sources of the convalescent and acute COVID-19 samples. T cells, B-cell-depleted T cells, or PBMCs supplied cDNA or gDNA.

Sequenced by immunoSEQ multiplex PCR; TCRdb stores in-frame clones only, minus some. The profile shows about 210,000 clones, about 91% of them singletons. Germline-derived CDR1 and CDR2 are WNHNN and SYGVQD (reference sequence). The CDR3 length is 13 residues. V lost 2 bases and J lost 8, with 12 bases in between. This sequence joins TRBV10-1 and TRBJ1-2; possibly TRBD1 for D (6 bases). Material: peripheral blood. The clonotype was recovered from a woman between 40 and 50 years old with acute or convalescent COVID-19. In DNA form, the CDR3 reads TGCGCCAGCAGTGAGCGGACAGCGTGGGGCTACACCTTC. This sequence encodes CASSERTAWGYTF.